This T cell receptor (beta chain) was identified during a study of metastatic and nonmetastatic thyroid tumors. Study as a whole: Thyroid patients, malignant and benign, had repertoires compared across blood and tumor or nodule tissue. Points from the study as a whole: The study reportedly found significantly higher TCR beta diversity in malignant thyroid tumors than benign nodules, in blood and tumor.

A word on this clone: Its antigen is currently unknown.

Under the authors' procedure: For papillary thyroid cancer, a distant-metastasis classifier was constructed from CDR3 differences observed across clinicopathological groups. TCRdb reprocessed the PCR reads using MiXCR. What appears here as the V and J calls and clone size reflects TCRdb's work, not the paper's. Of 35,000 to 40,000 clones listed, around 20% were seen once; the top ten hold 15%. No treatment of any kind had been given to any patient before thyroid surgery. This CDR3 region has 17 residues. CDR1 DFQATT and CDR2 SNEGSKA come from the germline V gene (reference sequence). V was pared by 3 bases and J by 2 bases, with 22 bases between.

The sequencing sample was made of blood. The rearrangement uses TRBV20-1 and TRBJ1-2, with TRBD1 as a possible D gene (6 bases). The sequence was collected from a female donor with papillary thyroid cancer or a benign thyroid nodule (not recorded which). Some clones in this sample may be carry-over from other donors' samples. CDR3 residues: CSASLRDPGHHNYGYTF. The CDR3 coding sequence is TGCAGTGCTAGCCTTAGGGATCCGGGACACCACAACTATGGCTACACCTTC.